This TCR beta chain appears in the sequencing data of a study of blood T cell repertoires in COVID-19. As for the study in general: Samples representing acute and convalescent COVID-19 were sourced from the United States, Italy and Spain.

Authors' processing steps: The authors estimated nucleated cell counts from reference gene primer amplification. Only in-frame clones appear in the TCRdb table, and some are missing; sequencing was by immunoSEQ multiplex PCR. The DNA was the basis for D and trimming; V, J and clone size are from that table. This table has roughly 100,000 clones, 90% to 95% appearing once. V was pared by 3 bases and J by 3 bases, with 14 bases between. CDR3 length: 16 amino acids. Germline lookup yields CDR1 LGHNA and CDR2 YNFKEQ. Only one count was recorded for this clone. Sequenced input: peripheral blood. The clonotype was recovered from a human donor in a cohort sampled during active COVID-19. The chain employs TRBV4-2 and TRBJ1-4; a weak D match, TRBD1 (6 bases). In nucleotides, the CDR3 is TGTGCCAGCAGCCACCTTGGACAGTTAGCTAATGAAAAACTGTTTTTT. Its translation is CASSHLGQLANEKLFF.